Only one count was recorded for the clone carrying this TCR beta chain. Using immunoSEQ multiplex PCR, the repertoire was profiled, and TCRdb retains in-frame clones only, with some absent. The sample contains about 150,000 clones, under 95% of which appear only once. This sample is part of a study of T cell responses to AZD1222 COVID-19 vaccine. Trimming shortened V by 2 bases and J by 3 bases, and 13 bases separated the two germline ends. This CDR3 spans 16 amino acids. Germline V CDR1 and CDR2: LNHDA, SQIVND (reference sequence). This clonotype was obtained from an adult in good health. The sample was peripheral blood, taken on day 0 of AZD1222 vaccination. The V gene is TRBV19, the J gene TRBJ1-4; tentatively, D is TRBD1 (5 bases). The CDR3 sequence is CASSIPGRSANEKLFF. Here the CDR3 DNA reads TGTGCCAGTAGTATACCGGGACGGTCAGCTAATGAAAAACTGTTTTTT.